The 26 T cell receptor beta chains below come from one sample, sequenced in a study of spatial heterogeneity in lung cancer. Study-level findings and limits: It was found that expanded intratumoral alpha and beta TCR counts tracked tumor mutation counts.

TCRdb ran MiXCR on the 5' RACE reads and lists one entry per CDR3 protein. The repertoire holds over 15,000 distinct CDR3 sequences, with about 6.3% as singletons. These receptors are not linked to any known antigen. Time point denoted: sample taken at primary tumor resection. The starting material was lung tumor tissue, obtained at surgery. All receptors come from a female donor with early-stage non-small cell lung cancer.

In this sample, this clonotype is medium-sized. The genes are TRBV6-5 and TRBJ1-2; D remains ambiguous. The CDR3 totals 13 residues. The germline V and J ends were trimmed by 2 bases and 8 bases, with 12 bases remaining between them. Germline V CDR1 and CDR2: MNHEY, SVGAGI. This CDR3 reads CASSYVPERGYTF. The DNA for the CDR3 is TGTGCCAGCAGTTACGTTCCCGAGCGGGGCTACACCTTC.

In its sample, this clonotype was seen many times. The V and J genes are TRBV4-1 and TRBJ1-1; D is unclear. The ends were cut back, 4 bases at V and 1 base at J, with 7 bases in the middle. This CDR3 comprises 13 residues. The germline CDR1 and CDR2 sequences are MGHRA and YSYEKL. CDR3 sequence: CASSRAQNTEAFF. The DNA for the CDR3 is TGCGCCAGCAGCCGGGCCCAGAACACTGAAGCTTTCTTT.

This clonotype was recorded at least ten times. The chain is built from TRBV5-1 and TRBJ1-4, with 9 bases matching TRBD1. Germline V lookup: CDR1 SGHRS, CDR2 YFSETQ. V lost 1 base and J lost 3; bases outside the gene matches: 7. This CDR3 has 17 amino acids. This chain's CDR3 is CASSLLGTGWANEKLFF. The CDR3 DNA is TGCGCCAGCAGCTTGCTGGGGACAGGGTGGGCTAATGAAAAACTGTTTTTT.

The chain carries TRBV6-2 or TRBV6-3 and TRBJ1-2; D is unresolved. The CDR3 spans 11 residues. The V gene's germline CDR1 is MNHEY and CDR2 SVGEGT. The V and J ends lost 7 bases and 7 bases respectively, with 10 bases between them. CDR3 protein: CASTYGFGYTF. For the CDR3, the DNA is TGTGCCAGCACCTACGGATTTGGCTACACCTTC.

By proportion, this clonotype is medium-sized. The chain joins TRBV4-3 to TRBJ1-6, with D maybe TRBD1 (5 bases). CDR3 length: 18 residues. CDR1 is LGHNA and CDR2 is YSLEER in the germline V gene. The V and J ends lost 0 bases and 4 bases respectively, with 16 bases between them. The CDR3 protein is CASSQDLRGLGYNSPLHF. In nucleotides, the CDR3 is TGCGCCAGCAGCCAAGATCTTCGGGGACTTGGGTATAATTCACCCCTCCACTTT.

In its sample, this clonotype was seen a few times. The V call is TRBV20-1, the J call TRBJ2-2; TRBD1 aligns across 8 bases. Germline lookup yields CDR1 DFQATT and CDR2 SNEGSKA (reference sequence). CDR3 length: 14 residues. V was clipped by 5 bases and J by 6 bases; unmatched bases: 8. CDR3 sequence reads: CSADRRGLAGELFF. CDR3 DNA sequence: TGCAGTGCTGACCGCAGGGGGCTCGCCGGGGAGCTGTTTTTT.

In this sample, this clonotype turned up many times. This chain joins TRBV5-1 and TRBJ2-7; D may be TRBD2 (6 bases). There are 14 residues in the CDR3. Germline V gives CDR1 SGHRS, CDR2 YFSETQ. The V gene lost 0 bases and the J gene lost 7 bases, with 14 bases spanning the gap. CDR3 DNA: TGCGCCAGCAGCTTGGACCCGGGAGTCGGGGAGCAGTACTTC. This encodes CASSLDPGVGEQYF. The variable domain in full, completed from reference TRBV5-1 and TRBJ2-7, reads KAGVTQTPRYLIKTRGQQVTLSCSPISGHRSVSWYQQTPGQGLQFLFEYFSETQRNKGNFPGRFSGRQFSNSRSEMNVSTLELGDSALYLCASSLDPGVGEQYFGPGTRLTVT.

This clonotype is categorized as medium-sized (0.01 to 0.1%). The rearrangement joins TRBV5-4 to TRBJ2-1; 9 nucleotides align to TRBD2. The CDR3 is 18 residues long. Trimming at V came to 2 bases and at J to 0 bases, leaving 9 bases not matched to a gene. Per the germline V gene, CDR1 is SGHNT and CDR2 is YYREEE (reference sequence). The CDR3 coding sequence is TGTGCCAGCAGCTTTGGGCGGACTAGCGCAATCTCCTACAATGAGCAGTTCTTC. Its protein is CASSFGRTSAISYNEQFF.

This clonotype was observed many times. The chain recombines TRBV20-1 with TRBJ1-1, with D hard to call. Trimming cost V 6 bases and J 7 bases, with 12 bases left between them. Germline values: CDR1 DFQATT, CDR2 SNEGSKA (reference sequence). CDR3 length: 11 amino acids. DNA of the CDR3: TGCAGTGCCACTGACACAGTTGAAGCTTTCTTT. The encoded protein is CSATDTVEAFF.

This clonotype was detected many times. The gene calls are TRBV19 and TRBJ2-7; TRBD2 aligns across 9 bases. The CDR3 has 16 residues. Looked up from germline, CDR1 is LNHDA and CDR2 is SQIVND (reference sequence). With V trimmed by 3 bases and J by 3 bases, 9 bases remained unmatched. The CDR3 DNA sequence: TGTGCCAGTAGTATGCGGTTAGCGGGAGCTCGCTACGAGCAGTACTTC. Protein product: CASSMRLAGARYEQYF.

At least ten counts were recorded for this clonotype. V usage is TRBV27 and J usage is TRBJ2-5, with TRBD2 matching over 7 bases. Losses at the gene ends were 5 bases for V and 3 bases for J; bases not matched to a gene: 6. Looked up from germline, CDR1 is MNHEY and CDR2 is SMNVEV (reference sequence). There are 14 residues in the CDR3. CDR3 sequence: CASSRAGREETQYF. CDR3 sequence (DNA): TGTGCCAGCAGTCGGGCAGGGAGGGAAGAGACCCAGTACTTC.

There are many counts of this clonotype. The chain combines TRBV4-1 with TRBJ2-5; D perhaps matches TRBD2 (6 bases). CDR3 length equals 16 residues. Germline CDR1 and CDR2: MGHRA and YSYEKL. Trimming took 4 bases from V and 4 from J, leaving 19 bases between them. The CDR3, as DNA: TGCGCCAGCAGCCCCCGACTAGTCGGGGGTCCAGAGACCCAGTACTTC. It is translated as CASSPRLVGGPETQYF.

This clonotype was observed many times. The chain combines TRBV6-5 with TRBJ1-5; D gene unclear. CDR3 length equals 13 residues. Germline CDR1 is MNHEY and CDR2 is SVGAGI. Trimming took 2 bases from V and 7 from J, leaving 9 bases between them. CDR3 nucleotides: TGTGCCAGCAGTTACGTTAAGGAACAGCCCCAGCATTTT. Translating it yields CASSYVKEQPQHF.

In its sample, this clonotype ranks as medium-sized. The chain recombines TRBV5-4 with TRBJ2-5; D remains ambiguous. Trimming cost V 0 bases and J 1 base, with 10 bases left between them. This CDR3 contains 15 residues. Germline loops: CDR1 SGHNT, CDR2 YYREEE (reference sequence). CDR3 in amino acids: CASSLVVAGQETQYF. CDR3 coding DNA: TGTGCCAGCAGCTTGGTGGTAGCCGGCCAAGAGACCCAGTACTTC.

At least ten counts were recorded for this clonotype. The V gene is TRBV6-5, the J gene TRBJ1-1, with a tentative D call TRBD1 (5 bases). The CDR3 runs 14 residues. Germline lookup yields CDR1 MNHEY and CDR2 SVGAGI. Trimming took off 2 bases at V and 7 bases at J, with 14 bases between the two ends. The DNA for the CDR3 is TGTGCCAGCAGTTACCAGGGACCGCCGAATGAAGCTTTCTTT. Protein: CASSYQGPPNEAFF.

The gene calls are TRBV7-8 and TRBJ2-7; D uncertain. The germline gives CDR1 SGHVS, CDR2 FQNEAQ. The ends were cut back, 1 base at V and 3 bases at J, with 7 bases in the middle. The CDR3 consists of 13 residues. In nucleotides, the CDR3 is TGTGCCAGCAGCTTAGAACAGCACTACGAGCAGTACTTC. Protein product: CASSLEQHYEQYF. Filled out from reference TRBV7-8 and TRBJ2-7, the complete variable domain reads GAGVSQSPRYKVAKRGQDVALRCDPISGHVSLFWYQQALGQGPEFLTYFQNEAQLDKSGLPSDRFFAERPEGSVSTLKIQRTQQEDSAVYLCASSLEQHYEQYFGPGTRLTVT.

At least ten counts were recorded for this clonotype. V usage is TRBV6-5 and J usage is TRBJ1-1; the D gene is possibly TRBD1 (5 bases). Germline V gene sequence: CDR1 MNHEY, CDR2 SVGAGI. V gave up 7 bases and J gave up 5 bases, with 14 bases separating them. The CDR3 extends over 13 amino acids. CDR3 bases: TGTGCCAGCAATTCGCAGGGAAGGACTGAAGCTTTCTTT. Its protein product is CASNSQGRTEAFF.

This clonotype came up many times. The chain recombines TRBV28 with TRBJ1-6, with a weak D call TRBD1 (5 bases). V was trimmed by 3 bases and J by 9 bases, leaving 18 bases between them. From germline, CDR1 is MDHEN and CDR2 SYDVKM. The CDR3 consists of 16 residues. The CDR3 spells CASSFRRVGDRSPLHF. CDR3 DNA sequence: TGTGCCAGCAGTTTTCGTCGGGTGGGGGACCGTTCACCCCTCCACTTT.

This clonotype was counted at least ten times. The chain couples TRBV15 to TRBJ2-5; D is possibly TRBD2 (5 bases). V lost 4 bases and J lost 2, with 8 bases in between. Germline V gene sequence: CDR1 LNHNV, CDR2 YYDKDF (reference sequence). The CDR3 loop spans 13 amino acids. The CDR3 here is CATSKRLQETQYF. CDR3 DNA: TGTGCCACCAGCAAGCGGCTTCAAGAGACCCAGTACTTC.

This clonotype was seen at least ten times. The chain is built from TRBV2 and TRBJ1-2; 8 bases match TRBD1. Germline assignment: CDR1 SNHLY and CDR2 FYNNEI. The V gene end was trimmed by 7 bases and the J gene end by 2 bases; junction bases not matched to a gene: 15. This CDR3 has 17 residues. CDR3: CASTRSGRGRGNYGYTF. The CDR3 nucleotides read TGTGCCAGCACCCGGTCGGGCAGGGGGCGGGGGAACTATGGCTACACCTTC.

This clonotype was seen repeatedly, ten times or more. DNA of the CDR3: TGTGCCAGCAGCCAAAAGAGGGTAGCGGGCTACAATGAGCAGTTCTTC. It yields the protein CASSQKRVAGYNEQFF. V and J are TRBV7-9 and TRBJ2-1, with TRBD2 matching over 7 bases. V shed 5 bases and J 3 bases; nucleotides not matched to a gene: 10. Per germline, CDR1 SEHNR and CDR2 FQNEAQ (reference sequence). This CDR3 is built from 16 residues.

Only a few counts were recorded for this clonotype. The rearrangement uses TRBV30 and TRBJ2-7; 11 nucleotides line up with TRBD1. Germline CDR1 and CDR2: GTSNPN and SVGIG (reference sequence). Trimming took 3 bases from V and 11 from J; bases not matched to a gene: 15. This CDR3 contains 15 residues. The CDR3 here is CAWSPPLGQGGIEYF. For the CDR3, the DNA is TGTGCCTGGAGCCCCCCTTTGGGACAGGGGGGCATAGAGTACTTC.

In its sample, this clonotype was seen many times. This chain uses TRBV10-1 with TRBJ2-7, with 7 bases identical to TRBD2. V lost 0 bases to trimming and J lost 2 bases; unmatched junction nucleotides: 7. In germline, CDR1 is WNHNN, CDR2 SYGVQD (reference sequence). CDR3 length: 16 residues. CDR3 protein: CASSESTRRGTYEQYF. In DNA form, the CDR3 reads TGCGCCAGCAGTGAGTCGACTCGGCGGGGGACCTACGAGCAGTACTTC.

This clonotype is labeled medium-sized (0.01 to 0.1%). The chain joins TRBV19 to TRBJ2-5; D is undetermined. The germline gives CDR1 LNHDA, CDR2 SQIVND (reference sequence). V dropped 3 bases and J dropped 5 bases, with 7 bases sitting between them. This CDR3 contains 12 residues. The CDR3: CASSIDRETQYF. Written as DNA, the CDR3 is TGTGCCAGTAGTATCGACCGGGAGACCCAGTACTTC.

Ten or more counts support this clonotype. The chain combines TRBV24-1 with TRBJ1-2; D unresolved. The CDR3 runs 11 residues. V was cut by 9 bases and J by 7 bases, with 11 bases left in between. Germline assignment: CDR1 KGHDR and CDR2 SFDVKD. CDR3 sequence: CATESVAGYTF. The CDR3 DNA reads as TGTGCCACCGAGTCCGTAGCTGGCTACACCTTC.

This clonotype was recorded many times. V gene TRBV20-1 combines with J gene TRBJ1-2, with D maybe TRBD1 (6 bases). Germline V gene sequence: CDR1 DFQATT, CDR2 SNEGSKA (reference sequence). Trimming pared 2 bases from V and 8 bases from J, leaving 18 bases between. CDR3 size: 14 residues. The DNA of the CDR3 is TGCAGTGCTAGACTCCAGGGGTCAGGTATCGGCTACACCTTC. Protein: CSARLQGSGIGYTF.